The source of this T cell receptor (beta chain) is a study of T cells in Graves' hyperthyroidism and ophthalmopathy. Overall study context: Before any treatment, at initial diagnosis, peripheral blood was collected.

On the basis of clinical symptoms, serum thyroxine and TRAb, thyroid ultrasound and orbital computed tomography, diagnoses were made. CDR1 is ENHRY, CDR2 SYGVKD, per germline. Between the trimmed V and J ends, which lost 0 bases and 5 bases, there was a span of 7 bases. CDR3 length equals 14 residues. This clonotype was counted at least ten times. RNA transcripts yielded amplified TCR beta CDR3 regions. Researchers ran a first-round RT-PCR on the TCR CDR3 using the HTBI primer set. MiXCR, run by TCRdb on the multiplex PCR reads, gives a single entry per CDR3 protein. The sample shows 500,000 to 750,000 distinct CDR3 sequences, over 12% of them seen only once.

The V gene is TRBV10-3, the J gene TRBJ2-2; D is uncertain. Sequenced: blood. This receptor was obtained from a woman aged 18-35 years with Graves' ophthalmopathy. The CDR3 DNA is TGTGCCATCAGTGAGTCTGTGGCGACCGGGGAGCTGTTTTTT. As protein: CAISESVATGELFF.